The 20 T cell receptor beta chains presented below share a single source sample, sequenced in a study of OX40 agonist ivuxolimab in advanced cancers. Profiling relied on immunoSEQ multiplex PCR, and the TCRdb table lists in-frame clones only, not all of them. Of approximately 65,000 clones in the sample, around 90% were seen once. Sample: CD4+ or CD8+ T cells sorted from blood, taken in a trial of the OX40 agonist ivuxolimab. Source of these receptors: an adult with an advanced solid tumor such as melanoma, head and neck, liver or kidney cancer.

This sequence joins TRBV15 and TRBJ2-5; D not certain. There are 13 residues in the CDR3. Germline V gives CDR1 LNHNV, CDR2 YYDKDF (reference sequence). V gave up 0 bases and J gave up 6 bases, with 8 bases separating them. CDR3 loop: CATSRDLEKTQYF. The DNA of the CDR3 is TGTGCCACCAGCAGAGATTTGGAAAAGACCCAGTACTTC.

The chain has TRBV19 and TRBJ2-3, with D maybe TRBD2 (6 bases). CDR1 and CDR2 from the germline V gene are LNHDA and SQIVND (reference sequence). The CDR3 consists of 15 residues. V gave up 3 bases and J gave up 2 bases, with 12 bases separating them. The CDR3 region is CASSMGRGYTDTQYF. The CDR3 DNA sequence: TGTGCCAGTAGTATGGGACGGGGGTACACAGATACGCAGTATTTT.

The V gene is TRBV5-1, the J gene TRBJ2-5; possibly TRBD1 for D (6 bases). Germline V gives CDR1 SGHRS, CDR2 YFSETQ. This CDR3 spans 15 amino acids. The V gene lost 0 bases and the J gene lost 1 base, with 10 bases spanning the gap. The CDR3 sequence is CASSLGQGSQETQYF. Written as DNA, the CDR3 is TGCGCCAGCAGCTTGGGGCAGGGGTCCCAAGAGACCCAGTACTTC.

The CDR3 loop is CASSPVRGRVRSYNEQFF. The CDR3 DNA reads TGTGCCAGCAGCCCAGTCCGGGGAAGGGTAAGGTCCTACAATGAGCAGTTCTTC. The V gene is TRBV5-8, the J gene TRBJ2-1; D may be TRBD2 (5 bases). Between the trimmed V and J ends, which lost 4 bases and 1 base, there was a span of 21 bases. This CDR3 is 18 amino acids long. Germline V gene data show CDR1 as SGHTS and CDR2 as YDEGEE.

The CDR3: CASSQDRATRFHGDSPLHF. In nucleotides, the CDR3 is TGCGCCAGCAGCCAAGATCGCGCTACGAGGTTCCACGGGGATTCACCCCTCCACTTT. This sequence joins TRBV4-1 and TRBJ1-6; D uncertain. Germline V CDR1 and CDR2: MGHRA, YSYEKL. CDR3 size: 19 residues. The germline V and J ends were trimmed by 0 bases and 8 bases, with 23 bases remaining between them.

The CDR3 region has the DNA TGTGCCAGCAGTTTACTGTCAGGAACCTACGAGCAGTACTTC. Protein product: CASSLLSGTYEQYF. The J gene is TRBJ2-7, the V gene TRBV27, with D hard to call. The V and J ends lost 2 bases and 2 bases respectively, with 10 bases between them. This CDR3 has 14 amino acids. Germline V CDR1 and CDR2: MNHEY, SMNVEV (reference sequence).

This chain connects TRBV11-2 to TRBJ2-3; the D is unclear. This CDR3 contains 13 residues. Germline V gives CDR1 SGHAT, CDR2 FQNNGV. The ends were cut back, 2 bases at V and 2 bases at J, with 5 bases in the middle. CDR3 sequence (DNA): TGTGCCAGCAGCTTAAGAGTCACAGATACGCAGTATTTT. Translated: CASSLRVTDTQYF.

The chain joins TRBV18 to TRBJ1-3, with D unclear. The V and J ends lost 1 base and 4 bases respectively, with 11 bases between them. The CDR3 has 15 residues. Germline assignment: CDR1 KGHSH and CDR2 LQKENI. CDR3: CASSPLGDSGNTIYF. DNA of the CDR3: TGTGCCAGCTCACCACTTGGAGACTCCGGAAACACCATATATTTT.

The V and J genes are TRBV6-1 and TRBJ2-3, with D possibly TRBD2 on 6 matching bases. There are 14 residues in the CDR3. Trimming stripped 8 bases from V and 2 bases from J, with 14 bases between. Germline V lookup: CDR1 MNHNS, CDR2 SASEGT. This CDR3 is CASSGGGITDTQYF. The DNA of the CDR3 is TGTGCCAGCTCAGGTGGGGGGATCACAGATACGCAGTATTTT.

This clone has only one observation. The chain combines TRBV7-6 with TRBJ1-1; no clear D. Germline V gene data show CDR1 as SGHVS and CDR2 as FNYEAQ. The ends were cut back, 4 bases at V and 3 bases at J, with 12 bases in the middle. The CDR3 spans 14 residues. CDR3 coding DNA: TGTGCCAGCAGCTATGGCGGTCCGGACACTGAAGCTTTCTTT. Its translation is CASSYGGPDTEAFF.

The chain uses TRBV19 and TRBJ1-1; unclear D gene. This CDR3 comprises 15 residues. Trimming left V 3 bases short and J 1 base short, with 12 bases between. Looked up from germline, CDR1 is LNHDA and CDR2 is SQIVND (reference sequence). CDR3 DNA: TGTGCCAGTAGTATCACCCTAACACAGAACACTGAAGCTTTCTTT. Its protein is CASSITLTQNTEAFF.

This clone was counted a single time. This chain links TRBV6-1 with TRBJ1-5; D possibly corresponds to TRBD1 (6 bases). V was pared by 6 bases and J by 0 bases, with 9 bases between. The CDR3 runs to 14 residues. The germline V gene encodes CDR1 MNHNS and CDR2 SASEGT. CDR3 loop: CASRNRDSNQPQHF. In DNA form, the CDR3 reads TGTGCCAGCAGGAACAGGGATAGCAATCAGCCCCAGCATTTT.

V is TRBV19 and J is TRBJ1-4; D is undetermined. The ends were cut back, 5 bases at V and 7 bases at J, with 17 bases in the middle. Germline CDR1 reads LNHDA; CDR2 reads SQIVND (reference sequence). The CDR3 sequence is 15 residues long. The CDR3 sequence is CASSGSTRAGEKLFF. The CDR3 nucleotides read TGTGCCAGTAGTGGGTCGACACGCGCAGGTGAAAAACTGTTTTTT.

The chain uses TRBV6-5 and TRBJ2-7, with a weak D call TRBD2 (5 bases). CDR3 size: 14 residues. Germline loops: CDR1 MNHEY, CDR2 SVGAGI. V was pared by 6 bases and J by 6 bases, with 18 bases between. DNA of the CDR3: TGTGCCAGCAGGGGAGACTTGGGCAGCTTCGAGCAGTACTTC. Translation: CASRGDLGSFEQYF.

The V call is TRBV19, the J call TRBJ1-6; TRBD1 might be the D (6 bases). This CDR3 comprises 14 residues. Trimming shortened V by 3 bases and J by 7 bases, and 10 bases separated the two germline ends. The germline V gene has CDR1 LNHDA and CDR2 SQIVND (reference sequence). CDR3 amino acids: CASSMDRTNSPLHF. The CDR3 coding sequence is TGTGCCAGTAGTATGGACAGAACAAATTCACCCCTCCACTTT.

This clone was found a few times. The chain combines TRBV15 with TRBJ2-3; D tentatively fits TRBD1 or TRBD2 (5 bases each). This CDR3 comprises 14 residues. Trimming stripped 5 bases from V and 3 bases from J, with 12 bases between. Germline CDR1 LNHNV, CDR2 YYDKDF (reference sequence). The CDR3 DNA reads TGTGCCACCAGCGTGGGGGATCAGACAGATACGCAGTATTTT. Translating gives CATSVGDQTDTQYF.

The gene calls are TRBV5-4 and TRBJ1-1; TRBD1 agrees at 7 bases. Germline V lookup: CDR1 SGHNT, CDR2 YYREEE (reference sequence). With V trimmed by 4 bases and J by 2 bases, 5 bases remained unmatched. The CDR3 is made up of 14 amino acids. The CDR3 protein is CASSGGQFNTEAFF. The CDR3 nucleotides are TGTGCCAGCAGCGGGGGACAGTTTAACACTGAAGCTTTCTTT.

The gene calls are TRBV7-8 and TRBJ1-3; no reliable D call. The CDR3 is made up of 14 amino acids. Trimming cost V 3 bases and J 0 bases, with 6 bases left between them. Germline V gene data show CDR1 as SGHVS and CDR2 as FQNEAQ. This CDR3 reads CASSFAPSGNTIYF. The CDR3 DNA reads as TGTGCCAGCAGCTTCGCTCCCTCTGGAAACACCATATATTTT. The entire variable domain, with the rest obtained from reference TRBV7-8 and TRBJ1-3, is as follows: GAGVSQSPRYKVAKRGQDVALRCDPISGHVSLFWYQQALGQGPEFLTYFQNEAQLDKSGLPSDRFFAERPEGSVSTLKIQRTQQEDSAVYLCASSFAPSGNTIYFGEGSWLTVV.

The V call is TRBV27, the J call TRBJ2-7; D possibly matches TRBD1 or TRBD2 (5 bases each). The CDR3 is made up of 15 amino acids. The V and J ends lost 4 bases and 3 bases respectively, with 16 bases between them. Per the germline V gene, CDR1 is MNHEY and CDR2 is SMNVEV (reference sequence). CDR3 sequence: CASSSTGTEDYEQYF. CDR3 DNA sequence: TGTGCCAGCAGTTCCACCGGGACCGAAGACTACGAGCAGTACTTC.

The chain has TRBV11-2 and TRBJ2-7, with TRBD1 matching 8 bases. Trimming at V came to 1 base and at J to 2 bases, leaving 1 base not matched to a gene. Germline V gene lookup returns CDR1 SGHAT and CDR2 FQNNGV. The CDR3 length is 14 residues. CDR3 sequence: CASSLVQGAYEQYF. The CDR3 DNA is TGTGCCAGCAGCTTAGTACAGGGGGCCTACGAGCAGTACTTC.